The 6 T cell receptor beta chains reported below all come from one sample, sequenced in a study of T cell responses to AZD1222 COVID-19 vaccine. Libraries were prepared by immunoSEQ multiplex PCR; TCRdb keeps only in-frame clonotypes and omits some of them. The sample has 100,000 to 130,000 clones, roughly nine tenths seen once. The sample consisted of peripheral blood, taken on day 0 of AZD1222 vaccination. These receptors were taken from an adult in good health.

This chain uses TRBV11-2 with TRBJ2-5; weak D call: TRBD1 (6 bases). Germline assignment: CDR1 SGHAT and CDR2 FQNNGV. V lost 3 bases to trimming and J lost 2 bases, with 22 bases between them. This CDR3 has 18 amino acids. Written as DNA, the CDR3 is TGTGCCAGCAGCTTTAGCATTTACAGGGCAGGGGATCAAGAGACCCAGTACTTC. This codes for CASSFSIYRAGDQETQYF.

V gene TRBV9 combines with J gene TRBJ2-3; D not certain. There are 13 residues in the CDR3. Trimming pared 0 bases from V and 8 bases from J, leaving 10 bases between. Germline-derived CDR1 and CDR2 are SGDLS and YYNGEE. CDR3 nucleotide sequence: TGTGCCAGCAGCGTAGGGTCCCCAGGTACGCAGTATTTT. Protein product: CASSVGSPGTQYF.

The V gene is TRBV7-2, the J gene TRBJ2-3, with unresolved D. CDR1 and CDR2 (germline): SGHTA, FQGNSA. The CDR3 is 15 amino acids. Trimming removed 5 bases at V and 0 bases at J, with 12 bases between. The CDR3 spells CASSLLSTSTDTQYF. CDR3 nucleotides: TGTGCCAGCAGCCTATTAAGTACTAGCACAGATACGCAGTATTTT. The variable domain in full, with the rest retrieved from reference TRBV7-2 and TRBJ2-3, is GAGVSQSPSNKVTEKGKDVELRCDPISGHTALYWYRQSLGQGLEFLIYFQGNSAPDKSGLPSDRFSAERTGGSVSTLTIQRTQQEDSAVYLCASSLLSTSTDTQYFGPGTRLTVL.

The gene calls are TRBV5-1 and TRBJ1-2; D possibly corresponds to TRBD1 (5 bases). Germline V lookup: CDR1 SGHRS, CDR2 YFSETQ. The CDR3 has 12 residues. V lost 7 bases, J lost 2 bases, and 9 bases lay in between. CDR3 in amino acids: CASGRDNYGYTF. The CDR3 region has the DNA TGCGCCAGCGGGCGGGACAACTATGGCTACACCTTC.

The J gene is TRBJ1-1, the V gene TRBV10-1; D gene unclear. CDR1 is WNHNN and CDR2 is SYGVQD in the germline V gene (reference sequence). The V end lost 0 bases, the J end lost 1 base, and 12 bases lay between the germline ends. This CDR3 spans 16 amino acids. CDR3 coding DNA: TGCGCCAGCAGTGAGTCGAGCAGGACGGGGAACACTGAAGCTTTCTTT. Translation: CASSESSRTGNTEAFF.

The chain couples TRBV2 to TRBJ2-5; 9 bases agree with TRBD1. Germline-derived CDR1 and CDR2 are SNHLY and FYNNEI. CDR3 length equals 17 residues. Trimming removed 1 base from V and 5 bases from J; junction bases left unmatched: 11. The DNA of the CDR3 is TGTGCCAGCAGTGAAGGGACAGGGGTTGGTCTACGGGAGACCCAGTACTTC. Its translation is CASSEGTGVGLRETQYF.